These T cell receptor beta chains were read from a single sample in a study of T cell responses to AZD1222 COVID-19 vaccine. TCRdb's copy holds only in-frame clones and misses some; the assay was immunoSEQ multiplex PCR. The table records about 150,000 clones, around nine tenths of them present only once. Specimen: peripheral blood, collected on day 0 of AZD1222 vaccination. The receptors originated from an adult in good health. Each CDR3 is given with its conserved first and last residue. D genes are given only for firm matches. Some rows mark clone size as missing; the rest say once, few, many or name a class of expanded clone.

>TRBD1|TRBV6-5|-|TRBJ1-5
TGTGCCAGCAGTCCTGGGACAGGGGGAATTCAGCCCCAGCATTTT
CASSPGTGGIQPQHF
>-|TRBV28|-|TRBJ1-4
TGTGCCAGCAGTTTTTCGGGGGCCGCAACTAATGAAAAACTGTTTTTT
CASSFSGAATNEKLFF
>-|TRBV5-6|-|TRBJ1-2
TGTGCCAGCAGCTTGGATAAAGGGGGCTACACCTTC
CASSLDKGGYTF
>-|TRBV9|-|TRBJ2-6
TGTGCCAGCAGCGTAGTGCCCAGCGCCTACTCTGGGGCCAACGTCCTGACTTTC
CASSVVPSAYSGANVLTF
>TRBD1|TRBV5-1|few|TRBJ1-5
TGCGCCAGCAGCTTGGGGACAGGGTGGAATCAGCCCCAGCATTTT
CASSLGTGWNQPQHF
>-|TRBV6-1|-|TRBJ2-3
TGTGCCAGCAGTGAACTGGAGGGAGTGGCGCAGTATTTT
CASSELEGVAQYF
>-|TRBV18|-|TRBJ1-6
TGTGCCAGCTCACCCACCGGGGCTATGGATAATTCACCCCTCCACTTT
CASSPTGAMDNSPLHF
>-|TRBV11-2|-|TRBJ2-7
TGTGCCAGCAGCGAGGAAGTCGGCTACGAGCAGTACTTC
CASSEEVGYEQYF
>TRBD1|TRBV20-1|-|TRBJ1-5
TGCAGTGCTAGTAGCCCAGGGGGATATCAGCCCCAGCATTTT
CSASSPGGYQPQHF
>-|TRBV4-1|-|TRBJ2-7
TGCGCCAGCAGCCAGTCCGCGCCCAAAGTCAGCCGGGGTTTCTCCTACGAGCAGTACTTC
CASSQSAPKVSRGFSYEQYF
>TRBD2|TRBV5-1|-|TRBJ2-3
TGCGCCAGCAGCGTTAGCGGGGGGGCGATAGATACGCAGTATTTT
CASSVSGGAIDTQYF
>-|TRBV30|-|TRBJ2-2
TGTGCCTGGACGAAGACCGGGGAGCTGTTTTTT
CAWTKTGELFF
>TRBD2|TRBV2|-|TRBJ2-7
TGTGCCAGCAGGGAACGGCTAGCGGGAGTATACGAGCAGTACTTC
CASRERLAGVYEQYF
>-|TRBV6-5|-|TRBJ1-1
TGTGCCAGCAGTTACCCGTTGGATAACACTGAAGCTTTCTTT
CASSYPLDNTEAFF
>-|TRBV7-2|-|TRBJ1-1
TGTGCCAGCAGTATTTGGACAGAGGGCACTGAAGCTTTCTTT
CASSIWTEGTEAFF
>-|TRBV29-1|once|TRBJ1-2
TGCAGCGTCGTAGAGTGGAACTATGGCTACACCTTC
CSVVEWNYGYTF
>TRBD1|TRBV5-1|-|TRBJ1-3
TGCGCCAGCAGCCCCGGACAGGGGATAAGAAACACCATATATTTT
CASSPGQGIRNTIYF
>TRBD1|TRBV19|few|TRBJ1-1
TGTGCCAGTAGTGGGCGGACAGGGCCGAACACTGAAGCTTTCTTT
CASSGRTGPNTEAFF
>-|TRBV4-3|-|TRBJ1-5
TGCGCCAGCAGCCTAGAGGTTTTATCCAATCAGCCCCAGCATTTT
CASSLEVLSNQPQHF
>-|TRBV14|-|TRBJ1-1
TGTGCCAGCAGCCCTCGAGCGGGAAACACTGAAGCTTTCTTT
CASSPRAGNTEAFF
>-|TRBV5-1|-|TRBJ1-3
TGCGCCAGCAGCTTTGACATCGGCGGGTCTGGAAACACCATATATTTT
CASSFDIGGSGNTIYF
>TRBD1|TRBV5-1|-|TRBJ1-1
TGCGCCAGCAGCTTGGGACAGGGTCCCCCTCTGAACACTGAAGCTTTCTTT
CASSLGQGPPLNTEAFF
>-|TRBV28|-|TRBJ1-2
TGTGCCAGCAGTATAAGACAGGAAGTCGGTTCCACCTTC
CASSIRQEVGSTF
>-|TRBV6-5|-|TRBJ1-1
TGTGCCAGCAGCGGGGCGGTACAGGGAACTGAAGCTTTCTTT
CASSGAVQGTEAFF
>-|TRBV6-5|-|TRBJ1-1
TGTGCCAGCATGGGCGTAGTGAACACTGAAGCTTTCTTT
CASMGVVNTEAFF
>-|TRBV4-3|-|TRBJ1-1
TGCGCCAGCAGCCAAGATTGGACTTCCACTGAAGCTTTCTTT
CASSQDWTSTEAFF
>TRBD1|TRBV5-5|once|TRBJ1-2
TGTGCCAGCAGATACCAGGGGGCACAAGGCTACACCTTC
CASRYQGAQGYTF
>-|TRBV5-4|-|TRBJ1-5
TGTGCCAGCAGCGCGCAAGCTCCAGGGGTTCTTAGCAATCAGCCCCAGCATTTT
CASSAQAPGVLSNQPQHF
>-|TRBV20-1|-|TRBJ1-2
TGCAGGTACGAGGAAGGCTACACCTTC
CRYEEGYTF
>TRBD1|TRBV4-1|-|TRBJ2-7
TGCGCCAGCAGCCAAGAGTGGACAGGTGCCTACGAGCAGTACTTC
CASSQEWTGAYEQYF
>TRBD1|TRBV28|-|TRBJ1-1
TGTGCCAGCAGTCTCGACAGGGTGCTCACTGAAGCTTTCTTT
CASSLDRVLTEAFF
>-|TRBV9|-|TRBJ1-1
TGTGCCAGCAGCGCACTAGTGCTTGGAGAAACTGAAGCTTTCTTT
CASSALVLGETEAFF
>TRBD1|TRBV28|-|TRBJ1-2
TGTGCCATCCTAAGGGACAGAAGTACAACTAACTATGGCTACACCTTC
CAILRDRSTTNYGYTF
>-|TRBV7-9|-|TRBJ1-2
TGTGCCAGCAGCTCGTATACCGGACCCTATGGCTACACCTTC
CASSSYTGPYGYTF
>-|TRBV5-1|-|TRBJ1-6
TGCGCCAGCAGCTTGGGACAGGAGAATTCACCCCTCCACTTT
CASSLGQENSPLHF
>-|TRBV20-1|-|TRBJ1-2
TGCAGTGTCCTCGCGAATTATGGCTACACCTTC
CSVLANYGYTF
>-|TRBV18|-|TRBJ2-4
TGTGCCAGCTCGTCGTTACAGGGTACGGACATTCAGTACTTC
CASSSLQGTDIQYF
>-|TRBV30|-|TRBJ1-1
TGTGCCTGGAGCAGGGCGACTGAAGCTTTCTTT
CAWSRATEAFF
>-|TRBV15|-|TRBJ1-5
TGTGCCACCAGCAGAGTGGGTGGCAATCAGCCCCAGCATTTT
CATSRVGGNQPQHF
>TRBD1|TRBV6-5|-|TRBJ1-5
TGTGCCAGCTCTTGGACAGGAGGATACGATCAGCCCCAGCATTTT
CASSWTGGYDQPQHF
>-|TRBV9|-|TRBJ1-3
TGTGCCAGCAGCGCCGGCTACTCTGGAAACACCATATATTTT
CASSAGYSGNTIYF
>-|TRBV7-8|-|TRBJ2-7
TGTGCCAGCAGCCAAAGGCAAGTTACCGAGCAGTACTTC
CASSQRQVTEQYF
>-|TRBV19|few|TRBJ1-5
TGTGCCAGTAGTATAAAGAGGAGGGCTAGCAATCAGCCCCAGCATTTT
CASSIKRRASNQPQHF
>TRBD2|TRBV11-2|-|TRBJ2-1
TGTGCCAGCAGCAACGAGGGGCGGGAGGTGGATGAGCAGTTCTTC
CASSNEGREVDEQFF
>-|TRBV15|-|TRBJ1-6
TGTGCCACCAGCAGAGATTCGCCCCTGGGTTCACCCCTCCACTTT
CATSRDSPLGSPLHF
>-|TRBV19|once|TRBJ1-1
TGTGCCAGTAGTATCCGACCCTCCAACACTGAAGCTTTCTTT
CASSIRPSNTEAFF